What follows are 11 T cell receptor beta chains derived from one specimen sequenced in a study of control samples from healthy donors and cancer patients. The method was immunoSEQ multiplex PCR; TCRdb's version includes in-frame clones alone and lacks a portion of them. The sample shows roughly 88,000 clones, about nine tenths of them seen only once. The sample comprised blood. Receptors originate from a man aged 45-65 years in good health.

In DNA, the CDR3 is TGTGCCAGCAGCTTGGAAGACAGGGCCTATGGCTACACCTTC. Protein product: CASSLEDRAYGYTF. The chain carries TRBV5-4 and TRBJ1-2; 7 bases map to TRBD1. This CDR3 has 14 residues. V lost 0 bases and J lost 4; bases outside the gene matches: 3. The germline CDR1 and CDR2 sequences are SGHNT and YYREEE (reference sequence).

This chain links TRBV20-1 with TRBJ2-7; perhaps D is TRBD1 or TRBD2 (5 bases each). Germline V gene data show CDR1 as DFQATT and CDR2 as SNEGSKA (reference sequence). This CDR3 spans 13 amino acids. The ends were cut back, 3 bases at V and 0 bases at J, with 9 bases in the middle. In nucleotides, the CDR3 is TGCAGTGCTAGTCAGGGACGCTCCTACGAGCAGTACTTC. Translating it yields CSASQGRSYEQYF.

This chain connects TRBV5-8 to TRBJ2-3; tentatively, D is TRBD2 (5 bases). The CDR3 totals 15 residues. Germline CDR1 SGHTS, CDR2 YDEGEE. Between the trimmed V and J ends, which lost 3 bases and 1 base, there was a span of 12 bases. CDR3 in amino acids: CASSSRTRGTDTQYF. CDR3 in DNA: TGTGCCAGCAGCTCGAGGACGAGGGGCACAGATACGCAGTATTTT.

The chain uses TRBV7-2 and TRBJ1-1, with 12 bases lining up with TRBD1. V was pared by 5 bases and J by 6 bases, with 10 bases of the junction left unmatched. CDR3 length equals 16 residues. Germline CDR1 and CDR2: SGHTA and FQGNSA. The CDR3 region is CASSKQRGQGAAEAFF. In DNA, the CDR3 is TGTGCCAGCAGCAAGCAAAGGGGACAGGGGGCAGCTGAAGCTTTCTTT.

This chain links TRBV10-1 with TRBJ1-1; D might be TRBD1 (5 bases). Germline V gives CDR1 WNHNN, CDR2 SYGVQD (reference sequence). Trimming took off 3 bases at V and 5 bases at J, with 10 bases between the two ends. The CDR3 is 13 residues long. The CDR3 loop reads CASSERGWTEAFF. CDR3 bases: TGCGCCAGCAGTGAACGGGGGTGGACTGAAGCTTTCTTT.

This chain joins TRBV6-5 and TRBJ2-5; D tentatively reads TRBD1 or TRBD2 (6 bases each). This CDR3 has 14 amino acids. The ends were cut back, 8 bases at V and 5 bases at J, with 18 bases in the middle. CDR1 MNHEY and CDR2 SVGAGI come from the germline V gene. CDR3 coding DNA: TGTGCCAGCTACGGGACACCGGAGGGGGAGACCCAGTACTTC. This encodes CASYGTPEGETQYF.

The J gene is TRBJ2-7, the V gene TRBV5-1, with 7 bases that match TRBD1. The CDR3 has 14 residues. V lost 2 bases, J lost 1 base, and 3 bases stayed unmatched. Germline CDR1 is SGHRS and CDR2 is YFSETQ. CDR3 coding DNA: TGCGCCAGCAGCTTCAGGGGACAGTCCTACGAGCAGTACTTC. Translating gives CASSFRGQSYEQYF.

The chain uses TRBV14 and TRBJ1-2; unclear D gene. Germline CDR1 reads SGHDN; CDR2 reads FVKESK. The CDR3 length is 14 residues. Trimming stripped 1 base from V and 2 bases from J, with 8 bases between. This chain's CDR3 is CASSQGLGNYGYTF. The CDR3 nucleotides read TGTGCCAGCAGCCAAGGATTGGGAAACTATGGCTACACCTTC. The variable domain in full, with the rest retrieved from reference TRBV14 and TRBJ1-2, is EAGVTQFPSHSVIEKGQTVTLRCDPISGHDNLYWYRRVMGKEIKFLLHFVKESKQDESGMPNNRFLAERTGGTYSTLKVQPAELEDSGVYFCASSQGLGNYGYTFGSGTRLTVV.

The CDR3 coding sequence is TGTGCCAGCAGCACAGAGGGGGGGAAAAACATTCAGTACTTC. Protein sequence: CASSTEGGKNIQYF. The chain is built from TRBV7-2 and TRBJ2-4; tentatively, D is TRBD2 (7 bases). This CDR3 has 14 amino acids. V was trimmed by 5 bases and J by 4 bases, leaving 12 bases between them. Germline V lookup: CDR1 SGHTA, CDR2 FQGNSA. The full variable domain, with the rest looked up from reference TRBV7-2 and TRBJ2-4, is GAGVSQSPSNKVTEKGKDVELRCDPISGHTALYWYRQSLGQGLEFLIYFQGNSAPDKSGLPSDRFSAERTGGSVSTLTIQRTQQEDSAVYLCASSTEGGKNIQYFGAGTRLSVL.

This clone was picked up a small number of times. The rearrangement links TRBV7-2 to TRBJ2-1; D might be TRBD1 or TRBD2, each matching 6 bases. CDR3 length: 13 residues. Per germline, CDR1 SGHTA and CDR2 FQGNSA. The V end lost 1 base, the J end lost 7 bases, and 8 bases lay between the germline ends. CDR3 region: CASSLGGGNEQFF. DNA of the CDR3: TGTGCCAGCAGCTTAGGAGGGGGGAATGAGCAGTTCTTC.

The gene calls are TRBV29-1 and TRBJ2-4; D not certain. Trimming cost V 3 bases and J 8 bases, with 17 bases left between them. This CDR3 region has 14 residues. Looked up from germline, CDR1 is SQVTM and CDR2 is ANQGSEA. The CDR3 region has the DNA TGCAGCGTTGAGGCTAGATTGGATCACGACATTCAGTACTTC. This codes for CSVEARLDHDIQYF.